This TCR beta chain was retrieved from a study of CXCR4 blockade with PD-1 therapy in pancreatic cancer. These archived tumors were resected from patients never given neoadjuvant therapy beforehand. Points on this clone: Its antigen is not identified.

Germline V lookup: CDR1 GTSNPN, CDR2 SVGIG (reference sequence). The CDR3 spans 11 residues. V was clipped by 1 base and J by 11 bases, with 11 bases between them. TCRdb's copy holds only in-frame clones and misses some; the assay was immunoSEQ multiplex PCR. This sample carries approximately 8,900 clones, roughly three fifths of them seen once, and the ten largest clones take 6% to 8%. Overall study results and limits: Without paired alpha-beta data, shared specificity of dominant clones is unconfirmed. Survival did not correlate with tumor clonality, which averaged about 0.14 versus 0.05. Clone frequency correlated with its number of distinct nucleotide rearrangements.

Input material: tumor tissue. The TCR sequence derives from a human donor with pancreatic ductal adenocarcinoma. The rearrangement joins TRBV30 to TRBJ1-1; a possible D gene is TRBD1 (5 bases). CDR3 region: CAWSGGGGAFF. The CDR3 DNA is TGTGCCTGGAGTGGCGGGGGAGGCGCTTTCTTT. The full variable domain, rest sourced from reference TRBV30 and TRBJ1-1, is SQTIHQWPATLVQPVGSPLSLECTVEGTSNPNLYWYRQAAGRGLQLLFYSVGIGQISSEVPQNLSASRPQDRQFILSSKKLLLSDSGFYLCAWSGGGGAFFGQGTRLTVV.